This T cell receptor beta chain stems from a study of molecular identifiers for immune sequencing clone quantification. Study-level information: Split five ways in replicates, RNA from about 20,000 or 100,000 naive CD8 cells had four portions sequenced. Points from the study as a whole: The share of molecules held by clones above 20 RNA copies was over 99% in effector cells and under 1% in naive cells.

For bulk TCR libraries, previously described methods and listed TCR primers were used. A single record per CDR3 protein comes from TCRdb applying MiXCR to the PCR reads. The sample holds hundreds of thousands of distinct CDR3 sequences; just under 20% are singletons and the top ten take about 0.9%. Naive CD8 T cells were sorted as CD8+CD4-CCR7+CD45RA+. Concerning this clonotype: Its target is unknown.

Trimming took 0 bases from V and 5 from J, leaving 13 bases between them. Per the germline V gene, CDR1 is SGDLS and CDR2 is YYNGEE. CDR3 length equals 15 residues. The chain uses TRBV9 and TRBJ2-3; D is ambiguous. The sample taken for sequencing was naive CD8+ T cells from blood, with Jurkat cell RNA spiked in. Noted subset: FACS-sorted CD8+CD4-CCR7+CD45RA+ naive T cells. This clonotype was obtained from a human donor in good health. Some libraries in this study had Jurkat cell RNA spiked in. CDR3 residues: CASSVGVSSIDTQYF. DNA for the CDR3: TGTGCCAGCAGCGTAGGCGTCAGTTCTATAGATACGCAGTATTTT. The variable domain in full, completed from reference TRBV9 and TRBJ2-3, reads DSGVTQTPKHLITATGQRVTLRCSPRSGDLSVYWYQQSLDQGLQFLIQYYNGEERAKGNILERFSAQQFPDLHSELNLSSLELGDSALYFCASSVGVSSIDTQYFGPGTRLTVL.